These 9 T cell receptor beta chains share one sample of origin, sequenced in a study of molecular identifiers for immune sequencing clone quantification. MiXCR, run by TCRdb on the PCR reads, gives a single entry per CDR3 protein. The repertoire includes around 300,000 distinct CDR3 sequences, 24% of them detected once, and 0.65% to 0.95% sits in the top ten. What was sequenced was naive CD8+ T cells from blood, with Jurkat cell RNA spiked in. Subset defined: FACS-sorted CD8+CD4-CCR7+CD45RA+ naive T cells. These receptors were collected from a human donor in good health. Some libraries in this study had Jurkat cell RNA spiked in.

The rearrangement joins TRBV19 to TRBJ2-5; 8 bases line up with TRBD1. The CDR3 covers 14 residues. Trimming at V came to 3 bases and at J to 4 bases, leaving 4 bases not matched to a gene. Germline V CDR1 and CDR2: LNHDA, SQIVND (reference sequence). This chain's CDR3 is CASSIGQGLETQYF. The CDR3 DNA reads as TGTGCCAGTAGTATCGGACAGGGTCTAGAGACCCAGTACTTC.

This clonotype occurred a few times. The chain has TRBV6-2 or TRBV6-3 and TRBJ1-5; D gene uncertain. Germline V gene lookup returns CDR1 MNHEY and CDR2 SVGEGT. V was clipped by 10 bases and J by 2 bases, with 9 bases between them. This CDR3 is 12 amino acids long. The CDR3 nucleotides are TGTGCCATCCAGCGTGGCAATCAGCCCCAGCATTTT. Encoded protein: CAIQRGNQPQHF.

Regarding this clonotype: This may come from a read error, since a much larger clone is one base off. The CDR3 reads CRARLAGEQFF. CDR3 sequence (DNA): TGCAGGGCTAGACTAGCGGGTGAGCAGTTCTTC. This sequence joins TRBV20-1 and TRBJ2-1; 10 nucleotides line up with TRBD2. The germline CDR1 and CDR2 sequences are DFQATT and SNEGSKA (reference sequence). The CDR3 is 11 residues long.

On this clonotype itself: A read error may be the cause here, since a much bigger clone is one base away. CDR3 region: CAGSLKDTQYF. CDR3 in DNA: TGTGCCGGCAGCTTAAAAGATACGCAGTATTTT. The genes are TRBV7-9 and TRBJ2-3; D gene uncertain. Germline CDR1 SEHNR, CDR2 FQNEAQ (reference sequence). The CDR3 runs to 11 residues.

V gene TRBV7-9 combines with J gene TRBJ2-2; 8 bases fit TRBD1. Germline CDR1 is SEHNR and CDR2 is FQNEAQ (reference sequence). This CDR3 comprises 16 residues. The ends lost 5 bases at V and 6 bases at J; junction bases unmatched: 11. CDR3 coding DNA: TGTGCCAGCAGCCACCCGACAGGGGCCAACCCCGGGGAGCTGTTTTTT. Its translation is CASSHPTGANPGELFF.

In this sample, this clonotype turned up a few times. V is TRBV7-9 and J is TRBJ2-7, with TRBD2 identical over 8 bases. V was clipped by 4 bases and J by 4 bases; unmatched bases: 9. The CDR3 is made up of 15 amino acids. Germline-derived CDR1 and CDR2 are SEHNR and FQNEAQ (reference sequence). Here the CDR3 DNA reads TGTGCCAGCAGCTCCGGAGACGAGCGGGGGTACGAGCAGTACTTC. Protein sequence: CASSSGDERGYEQYF.

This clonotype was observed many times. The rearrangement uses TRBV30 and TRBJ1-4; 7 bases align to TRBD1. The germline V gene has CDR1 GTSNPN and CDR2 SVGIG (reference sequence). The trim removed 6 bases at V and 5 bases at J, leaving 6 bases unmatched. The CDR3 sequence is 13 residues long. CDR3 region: CACTGATNEKLFF. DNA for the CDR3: TGTGCCTGCACAGGGGCGACCAATGAAAAACTGTTTTTT.

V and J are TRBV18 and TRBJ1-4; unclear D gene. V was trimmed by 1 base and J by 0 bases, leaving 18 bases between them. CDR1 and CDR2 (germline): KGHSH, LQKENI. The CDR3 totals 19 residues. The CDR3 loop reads CASSPQDSRARSTNEKLFF. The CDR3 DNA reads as TGTGCCAGCTCACCACAGGACTCTCGCGCGAGGTCAACTAATGAAAAACTGTTTTTT. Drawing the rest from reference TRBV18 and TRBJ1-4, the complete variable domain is NAGVMQNPRHLVRRRGQEARLRCSPMKGHSHVYWYRQLPEEGLKFMVYLQKENIIDESGMPKERFSAEFPKEGPSILRIQQVVRGDSAAYFCASSPQDSRARSTNEKLFFGSGTQLSVL.

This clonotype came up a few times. CDR3 DNA sequence: TGCAGTGCTAGAGATGGCGCGGCAAGCTCCTACGAGCAGTACTTC. It encodes CSARDGAASSYEQYF. The V and J genes are TRBV20-1 and TRBJ2-7, with D unresolved. Per germline, CDR1 DFQATT and CDR2 SNEGSKA (reference sequence). The CDR3 runs to 15 residues. With 0 bases removed from V and 0 bases from J, the gap between germline ends came to 12 bases.